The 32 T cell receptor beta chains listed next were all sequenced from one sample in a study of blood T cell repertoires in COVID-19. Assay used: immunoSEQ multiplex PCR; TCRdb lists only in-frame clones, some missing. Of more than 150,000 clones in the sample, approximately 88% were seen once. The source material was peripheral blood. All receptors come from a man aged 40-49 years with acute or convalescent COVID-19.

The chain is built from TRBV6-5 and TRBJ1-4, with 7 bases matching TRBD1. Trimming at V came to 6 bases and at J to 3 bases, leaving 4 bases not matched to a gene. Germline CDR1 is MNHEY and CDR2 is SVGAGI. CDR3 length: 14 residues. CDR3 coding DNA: TGTGCCAGCAGGTTCAGGGGGGCTAATGAAAAACTGTTTTTT. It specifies CASRFRGANEKLFF.

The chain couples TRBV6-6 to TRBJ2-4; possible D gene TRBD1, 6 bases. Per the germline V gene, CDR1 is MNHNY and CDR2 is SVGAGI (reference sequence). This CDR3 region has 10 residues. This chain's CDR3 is CVVRDTIQYF. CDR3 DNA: TGTGTAGTAAGGGACACCATTCAGTACTTC.

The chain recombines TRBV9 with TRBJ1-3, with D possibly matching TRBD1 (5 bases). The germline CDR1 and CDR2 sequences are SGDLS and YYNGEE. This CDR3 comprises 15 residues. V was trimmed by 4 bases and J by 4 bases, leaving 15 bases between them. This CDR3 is CASSLGGVNGNTIYF. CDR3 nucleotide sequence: TGTGCCAGCAGCTTGGGAGGGGTAAACGGAAACACCATATATTTT.

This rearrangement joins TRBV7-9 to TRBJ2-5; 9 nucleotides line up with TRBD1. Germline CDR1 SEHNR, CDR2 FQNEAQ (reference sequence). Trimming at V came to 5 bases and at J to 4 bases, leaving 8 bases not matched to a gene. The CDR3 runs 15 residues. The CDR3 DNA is TGTGCCAGCAGCGTACCGGGACAGGGAGTAGAGACCCAGTACTTC. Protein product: CASSVPGQGVETQYF.

The CDR3 region has the DNA TGTGCCACCAGTGACTCATCGGGGGGCCCCCGACACGACAATGAGCAGTTCTTC. Translating it yields CATSDSSGGPRHDNEQFF. J is TRBJ2-1 and V is TRBV24-1, with D possibly matching TRBD2 (7 bases). V gave up 4 bases and J gave up 5 bases, with 23 bases separating them. The germline gives CDR1 KGHDR, CDR2 SFDVKD. The CDR3 contains 18 residues.

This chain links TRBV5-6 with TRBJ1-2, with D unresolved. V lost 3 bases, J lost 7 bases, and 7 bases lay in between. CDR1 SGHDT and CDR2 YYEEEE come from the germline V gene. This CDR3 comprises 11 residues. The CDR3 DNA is TGTGCCAGCAGCTCAGTTGCTGGCTACACCTTC. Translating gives CASSSVAGYTF.

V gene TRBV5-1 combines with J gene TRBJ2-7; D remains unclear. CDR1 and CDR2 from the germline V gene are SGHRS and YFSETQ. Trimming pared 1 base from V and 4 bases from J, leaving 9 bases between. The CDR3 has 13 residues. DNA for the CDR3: TGCGCCAGCAGCTTGCCAGGAAATTACGAGCAGTACTTC. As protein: CASSLPGNYEQYF.

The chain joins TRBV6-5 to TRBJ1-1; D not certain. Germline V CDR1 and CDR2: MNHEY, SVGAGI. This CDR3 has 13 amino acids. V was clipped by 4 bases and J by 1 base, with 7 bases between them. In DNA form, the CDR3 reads TGTGCCAGCAGTTTATCTTGGAACACTGAAGCTTTCTTT. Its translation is CASSLSWNTEAFF.

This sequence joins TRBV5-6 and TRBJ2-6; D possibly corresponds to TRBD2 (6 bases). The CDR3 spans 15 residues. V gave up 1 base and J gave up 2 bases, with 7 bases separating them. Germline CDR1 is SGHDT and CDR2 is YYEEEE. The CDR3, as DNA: TGTGCCAGCAGCTTGTGGGGGGCTGGGGCCAACGTCCTGACTTTC. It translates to CASSLWGAGANVLTF. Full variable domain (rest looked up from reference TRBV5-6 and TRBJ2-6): DAGVTQSPTHLIKTRGQQVTLRCSPKSGHDTVSWYQQALGQGPQFIFQYYEEEERQRGNFPDRFSGHQFPNYSSELNVNALLLGDSALYLCASSLWGAGANVLTFGAGSRLTVL.

DNA of the CDR3: TGTGCCATCAACGCGGGACTCTCCACGGGTCATAACTATGGCTACACCTTC. It encodes CAINAGLSTGHNYGYTF. V usage is TRBV10-3 and J usage is TRBJ1-2, with a tentative D call TRBD1 (5 bases). CDR1 ENHRY and CDR2 SYGVKD come from the germline V gene. This CDR3 comprises 17 residues. V shed 7 bases and J shed 1 base, with 22 bases lying between them.

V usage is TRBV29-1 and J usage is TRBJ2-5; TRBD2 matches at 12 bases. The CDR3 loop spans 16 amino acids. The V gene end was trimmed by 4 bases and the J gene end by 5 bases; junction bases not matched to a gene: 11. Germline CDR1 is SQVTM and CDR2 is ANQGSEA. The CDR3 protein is CSVARLAGGFRETQYF. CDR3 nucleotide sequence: TGCAGCGTTGCGCGGCTAGCGGGGGGGTTTAGGGAGACCCAGTACTTC. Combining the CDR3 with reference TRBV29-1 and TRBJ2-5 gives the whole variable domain SAVISQKPSRDICQRGTSLTIQCQVDSQVTMMFWYRQQPGQSLTLIATANQGSEATYESGFVIDKFPISRPNLTFSTLTVSNMSPEDSSIYLCSVARLAGGFRETQYFGPGTRLLVL.

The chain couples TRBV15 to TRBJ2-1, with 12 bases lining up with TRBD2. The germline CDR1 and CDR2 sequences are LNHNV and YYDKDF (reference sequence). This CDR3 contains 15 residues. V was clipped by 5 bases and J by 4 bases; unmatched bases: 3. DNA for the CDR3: TGTGCCACCAGCGAACTAGCGGGGGGATACAATGAGCAGTTCTTC. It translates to CATSELAGGYNEQFF.

The CDR3: CASSQTSGQGSGNTEAFF. CDR3 nucleotide sequence: TGCGCCAGCAGCCAAACTTCGGGACAGGGCTCAGGGAACACTGAAGCTTTCTTT. This rearrangement joins TRBV4-1 to TRBJ1-1; 9 positions match TRBD1. Germline V gene sequence: CDR1 MGHRA, CDR2 YSYEKL. Germline trimming cut 2 bases from V and 1 base from J; bases unmatched to any gene: 11. CDR3 length: 18 amino acids.

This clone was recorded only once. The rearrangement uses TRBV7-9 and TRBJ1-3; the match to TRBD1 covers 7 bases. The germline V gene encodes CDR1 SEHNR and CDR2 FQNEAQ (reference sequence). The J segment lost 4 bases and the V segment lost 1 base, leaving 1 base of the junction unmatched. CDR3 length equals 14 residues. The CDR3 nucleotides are TGTGCCAGCAGCTTAGGACAGGGCGGAAACACCATATATTTT. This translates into CASSLGQGGNTIYF.

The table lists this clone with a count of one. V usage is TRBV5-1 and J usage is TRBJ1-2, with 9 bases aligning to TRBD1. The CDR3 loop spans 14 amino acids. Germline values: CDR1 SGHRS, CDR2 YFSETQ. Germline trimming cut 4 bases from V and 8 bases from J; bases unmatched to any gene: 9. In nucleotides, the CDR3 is TGCGCCAGCAGCACCGGACAGGGGAGGAAAGGCTACACCTTC. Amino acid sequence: CASSTGQGRKGYTF. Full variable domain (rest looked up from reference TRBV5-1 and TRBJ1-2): KAGVTQTPRYLIKTRGQQVTLSCSPISGHRSVSWYQQTPGQGLQFLFEYFSETQRNKGNFPGRFSGRQFSNSRSEMNVSTLELGDSALYLCASSTGQGRKGYTFGSGTRLTVV.

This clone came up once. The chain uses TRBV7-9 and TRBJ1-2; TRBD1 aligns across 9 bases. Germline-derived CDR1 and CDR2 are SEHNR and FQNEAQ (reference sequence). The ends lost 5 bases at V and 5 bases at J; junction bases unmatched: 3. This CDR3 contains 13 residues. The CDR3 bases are TGTGCCAGCAGCGCCGGGACAGGGTATGGCTACACCTTC. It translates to CASSAGTGYGYTF.

CDR3 sequence: CASSQLAHEQYF. Here the CDR3 DNA reads TGTGCCAGCAGCCAACTAGCGCACGAGCAGTACTTC. The chain uses TRBV7-9 and TRBJ2-7; TRBD2 matches at 7 bases. Per the germline V gene, CDR1 is SEHNR and CDR2 is FQNEAQ (reference sequence). The CDR3 is 12 residues long. Trimming took 5 bases from V and 5 from J; bases not matched to a gene: 3.

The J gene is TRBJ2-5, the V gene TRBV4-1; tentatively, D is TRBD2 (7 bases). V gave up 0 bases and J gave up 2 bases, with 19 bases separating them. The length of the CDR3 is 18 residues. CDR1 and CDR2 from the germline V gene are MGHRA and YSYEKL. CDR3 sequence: CASSQERRGGGGQETQYF. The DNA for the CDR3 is TGCGCCAGCAGCCAAGAAAGGCGGGGAGGGGGAGGGCAAGAGACCCAGTACTTC.

In DNA form, the CDR3 reads TGTGCCAGCAGTGTCACACCTATCCCTACGGACAGGCGGCTAAACACTGAAGCTTTCTTT. It encodes CASSVTPIPTDRRLNTEAFF. The chain uses TRBV6-1 and TRBJ1-1, with 7 bases fitting TRBD1. This CDR3 region has 20 residues. Germline CDR1 MNHNS, CDR2 SASEGT. Trimming removed 4 bases from V and 2 bases from J; junction bases left unmatched: 22.

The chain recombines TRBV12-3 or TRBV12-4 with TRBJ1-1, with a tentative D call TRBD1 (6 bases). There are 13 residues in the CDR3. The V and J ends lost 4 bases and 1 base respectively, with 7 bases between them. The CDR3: CASSWTENTEAFF. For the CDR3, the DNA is TGTGCCAGCAGTTGGACAGAGAACACTGAAGCTTTCTTT.

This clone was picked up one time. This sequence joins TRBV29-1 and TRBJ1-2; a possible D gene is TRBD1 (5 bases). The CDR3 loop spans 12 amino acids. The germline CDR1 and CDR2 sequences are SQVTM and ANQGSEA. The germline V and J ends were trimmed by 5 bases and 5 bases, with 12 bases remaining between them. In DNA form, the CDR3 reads TGCAGCGTTCCTACCGGGGGGTATGGCTACACCTTC. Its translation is CSVPTGGYGYTF.

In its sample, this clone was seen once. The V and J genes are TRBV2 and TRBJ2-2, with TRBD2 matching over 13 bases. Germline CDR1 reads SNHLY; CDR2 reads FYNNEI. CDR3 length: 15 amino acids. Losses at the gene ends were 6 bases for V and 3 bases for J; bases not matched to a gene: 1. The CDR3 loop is CASRGLAGDTGELFF. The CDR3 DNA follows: TGTGCCAGCAGAGGACTAGCGGGGGACACCGGGGAGCTGTTTTTT.

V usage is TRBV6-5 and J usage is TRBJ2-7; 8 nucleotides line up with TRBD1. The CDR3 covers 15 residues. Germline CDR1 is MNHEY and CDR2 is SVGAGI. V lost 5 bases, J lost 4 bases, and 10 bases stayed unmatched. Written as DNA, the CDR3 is TGTGCCAGCAGTCTTTCAGGGGGCGTTCAATACGAGCAGTACTTC. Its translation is CASSLSGGVQYEQYF.

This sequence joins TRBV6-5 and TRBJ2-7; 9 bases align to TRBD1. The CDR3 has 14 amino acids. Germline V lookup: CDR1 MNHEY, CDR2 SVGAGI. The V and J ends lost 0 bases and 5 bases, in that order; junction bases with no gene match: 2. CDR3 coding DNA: TGTGCCAGCAGTTACTCTAGGACAGGGGACGAGCAGTACTTC. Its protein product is CASSYSRTGDEQYF.

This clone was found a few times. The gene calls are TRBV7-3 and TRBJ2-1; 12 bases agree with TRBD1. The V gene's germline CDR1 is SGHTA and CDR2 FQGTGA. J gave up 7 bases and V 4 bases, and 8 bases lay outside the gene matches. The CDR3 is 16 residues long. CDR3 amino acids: CASSSQGQGARNEQFF. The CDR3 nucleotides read TGTGCCAGCAGCTCCCAGGGACAGGGGGCGCGGAATGAGCAGTTCTTC.

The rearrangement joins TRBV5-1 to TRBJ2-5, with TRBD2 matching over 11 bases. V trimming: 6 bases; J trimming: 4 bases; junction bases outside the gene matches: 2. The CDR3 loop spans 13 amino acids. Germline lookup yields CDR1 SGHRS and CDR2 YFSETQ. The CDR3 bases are TGCGCCAGCACTAGCGGGGGGCGAGAGACCCAGTACTTC. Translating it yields CASTSGGRETQYF.

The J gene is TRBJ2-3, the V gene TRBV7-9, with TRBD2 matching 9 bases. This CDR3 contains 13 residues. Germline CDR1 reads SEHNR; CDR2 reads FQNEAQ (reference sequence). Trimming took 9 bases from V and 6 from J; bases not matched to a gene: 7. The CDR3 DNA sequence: TGTGCCAGTCGGGCGGCGGGGGGGGATACGCAGTATTTT. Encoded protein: CASRAAGGDTQYF.

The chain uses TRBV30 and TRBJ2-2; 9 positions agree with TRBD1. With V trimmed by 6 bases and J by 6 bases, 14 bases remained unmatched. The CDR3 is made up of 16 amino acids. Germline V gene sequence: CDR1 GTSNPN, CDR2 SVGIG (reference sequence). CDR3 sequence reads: CACSGTGKWGAGELFF. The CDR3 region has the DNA TGTGCCTGCTCAGGGACAGGGAAGTGGGGCGCCGGGGAGCTGTTTTTT. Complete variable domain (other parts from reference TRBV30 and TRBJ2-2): SQTIHQWPATLVQPVGSPLSLECTVEGTSNPNLYWYRQAAGRGLQLLFYSVGIGQISSEVPQNLSASRPQDRQFILSSKKLLLSDSGFYLCACSGTGKWGAGELFFGEGSRLTVL.

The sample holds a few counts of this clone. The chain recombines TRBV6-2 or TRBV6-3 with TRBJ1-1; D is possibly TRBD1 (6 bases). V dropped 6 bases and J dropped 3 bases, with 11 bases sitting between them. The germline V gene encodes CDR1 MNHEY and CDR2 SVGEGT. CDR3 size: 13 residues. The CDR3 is CASSLDSYTEAFF. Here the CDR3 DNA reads TGTGCCAGCAGCCTGGACAGCTACACTGAAGCTTTCTTT.

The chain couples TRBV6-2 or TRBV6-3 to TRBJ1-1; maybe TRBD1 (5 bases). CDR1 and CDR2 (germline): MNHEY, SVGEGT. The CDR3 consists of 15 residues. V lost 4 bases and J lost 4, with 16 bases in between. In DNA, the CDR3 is TGTGCCAGCAGTTTTCAAGGGGCTGTGATCACTGAAGCTTTCTTT. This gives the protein CASSFQGAVITEAFF.

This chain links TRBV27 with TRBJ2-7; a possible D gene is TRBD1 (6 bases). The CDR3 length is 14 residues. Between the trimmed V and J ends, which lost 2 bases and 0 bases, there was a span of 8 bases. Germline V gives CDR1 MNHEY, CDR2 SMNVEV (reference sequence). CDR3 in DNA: TGTGCCAGCAGTTTAACAGGGTACTCCTACGAGCAGTACTTC. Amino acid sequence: CASSLTGYSYEQYF.

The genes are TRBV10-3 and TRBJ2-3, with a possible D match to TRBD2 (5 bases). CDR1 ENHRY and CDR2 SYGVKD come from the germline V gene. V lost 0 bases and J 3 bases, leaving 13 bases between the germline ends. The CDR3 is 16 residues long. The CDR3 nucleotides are TGTGCCATCAGTGAGTCCGAGGGCGTAGGGACAGATACGCAGTATTTT. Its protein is CAISESEGVGTDTQYF.